A selection of T cell receptor beta chains follows, all from one sample in a study of glioma-infiltrating T cells. TCRdb recomputed calls from the multiplex PCR reads with MiXCR, one row per CDR3 protein. The data hold about 4,000 distinct CDR3 sequences, with around a third observed a single time. The sequenced sample was glioma tissue, nonneoplastic brain tissue, or PBMCs (not recorded which). These receptors were collected from a human donor with low-grade glioma or glioblastoma, undergoing nonglioma brain surgery, or in good health (not recorded which). Each CDR3 is given with its conserved first and last residue. Each record gives: CDR3 protein, CDR3 DNA, J gene, D gene, clone size, CDR3 length, V gene. D genes are given only for firm matches. Only some rows state a clone size, as once, few, many or a class for expanded clones.

CSAELQGSSYEQYF TGCAGTGCCGAACTCCAGGGGAGCTCCTACGAGCAGTACTTC TRBJ2-7 NA medium-sized 14 TRBV20-1
CASSPLGAIQETQYF TGCGCCAGCAGCCCGCTCGGGGCGATCCAAGAGACCCAGTACTTC TRBJ2-5 NA NA 15 TRBV5-1
CASSRSGETEAFF TGTGCCAGCAGCCGGTCAGGGGAGACTGAAGCTTTCTTT TRBJ1-1 NA many 13 TRBV5-6
CASSHRTGADEQYF TGTGCCAGCAGCCACCGGACGGGGGCCGACGAGCAGTACTTC TRBJ2-7 NA many 14 TRBV7-9
CSAPRGGGEAFF TGCAGTGCCCCTAGGGGGGGGGGGGAGGCTTTCTTT TRBJ1-1 NA many 12 TRBV20-1
CASRFGTDQPQHF TGTGCCAGCAGATTCGGGACAGATCAGCCCCAGCATTTT TRBJ1-5 TRBD1 NA 13 TRBV5-5
CASSEGGGAADTQYF TGTGCCAGCAGTGAAGGCGGGGGGGCAGCAGATACGCAGTATTTT TRBJ2-3 TRBD2 medium-sized 15 TRBV6-1
CASSLMGAGQPQHF TGTGCCAGCAGTTTAATGGGGGCTGGGCAGCCCCAGCATTTT TRBJ1-5 NA many 14 TRBV12-3/TRBV12-4
CASSVATGHYNEQFF TGTGCCAGCAGCGTAGCTACGGGCCACTACAATGAGCAGTTCTTC TRBJ2-1 NA NA 15 TRBV9
CASNQERSSGNTIYF TGCGCCAGCAACCAAGAACGCAGCTCTGGAAACACCATATATTTT TRBJ1-3 NA NA 15 TRBV4-1
CASSRTAQLGEKMFF TGCGCCAGCAGCAGGACAGCCCAGCTGGGGGAAAAAATGTTTTTT TRBJ1-4 NA NA 15 TRBV4-3
CSASEQTNTGELFF TGCAGTGCTAGTGAACAGACGAACACCGGGGAGCTGTTTTTT TRBJ2-2 NA medium-sized 14 TRBV20-1
CASSLSAPFSGNTVYF TGTGCCAGCAGTTTAAGTGCCCCATTCTCTGGAAACACCGTATATTTT TRBJ1-3 NA NA 16 TRBV12-3/TRBV12-4
CASSPPGHRSPNEKLFF TGTGCCAGCAGTCCCCCGGGACACAGGTCACCTAATGAAAAACTGTTTTTT TRBJ1-4 NA medium-sized 17 TRBV27
CASSQDLLRGYTF TGTGCCAGCAGCCAAGATTTGCTTAGGGGCTACACCTTC TRBJ1-2 NA medium-sized 13 TRBV14
CASSEGGPLQFF TGTGCCAGCAGTGAGGGGGGGCCGTTGCAGTTCTTC TRBJ2-1 NA many 12 TRBV2
CASISLVTGGTYGYTF TGTGCCAGCATTAGCTTGGTAACAGGGGGCACCTATGGCTACACCTTC TRBJ1-2 TRBD1 medium-sized 16 TRBV6-1
CASSLSRQNNSPLHF TGTGCCAGCAGTCTCTCCAGGCAAAATAATTCACCCCTCCACTTT TRBJ1-6 NA medium-sized 15 TRBV27
CATSRVSAELLFF TGTGCCACCAGCAGAGTATCAGCGGAGTTACTGTTTTTT TRBJ2-2 NA NA 13 TRBV15
CASSPRFGGNTEAFF TGTGCCAGCAGCCCGCGATTTGGGGGGAACACTGAAGCTTTCTTT TRBJ1-1 NA medium-sized 15 TRBV7-2
CASSFIGNTEAFF TGTGCCAGCAGCTTCATCGGGAACACTGAAGCTTTCTTT TRBJ1-1 NA medium-sized 13 TRBV7-9
CASSPRVYSNQPQHF TGTGCCAGCAGCCCCCGTGTATATAGCAATCAGCCCCAGCATTTT TRBJ1-5 NA NA 15 TRBV5-6
CASSLDSEGRRVGPGELFF TGTGCCAGCAGCTTAGATTCTGAGGGAAGGAGGGTCGGTCCCGGGGAGCTGTTTTTT TRBJ2-2 NA NA 19 TRBV11-2
CAIRRGTGASTTDTQYF TGTGCCATCAGGAGAGGGACAGGGGCCTCCACGACAGATACGCAGTATTTT TRBJ2-3 TRBD1 many 17 TRBV10-3
CAIRAFATGIASNQPQHF TGTGCCATCCGTGCCTTCGCGACAGGGATAGCTAGCAATCAGCCCCAGCATTTT TRBJ1-5 TRBD1 large 18 TRBV6-1
CSARSIGAGLNTEAFF TGCAGTGCTAGGAGTATTGGGGCAGGATTGAACACTGAAGCTTTCTTT TRBJ1-1 NA large 16 TRBV20-1
CTSSNLSNQPQHF TGTACCAGTAGTAACCTTAGCAATCAGCCCCAGCATTTT TRBJ1-5 NA NA 13 TRBV19
CSSSQWASRDSRYNEQFF TGCTCCAGCAGCCAATGGGCTAGCCGGGACTCGAGGTACAATGAGCAGTTCTTC TRBJ2-1 NA NA 18 TRBV4-1
CASSELHHYNEQFF TGTGCCAGCAGTGAACTCCACCACTACAATGAGCAGTTCTTC TRBJ2-1 NA large 14 TRBV6-1
CASSPLSGTGGMWSTEAFF TGTGCCAGCAGCCCCCTCTCCGGGACAGGGGGCATGTGGAGCACTGAAGCTTTCTTT TRBJ1-1 TRBD1 many 19 TRBV4-2
CASRWTGGSQETQYF TGTGCCAGCAGATGGACAGGGGGCAGCCAAGAGACCCAGTACTTC TRBJ2-5 TRBD1 many 15 TRBV2
CASRRGSGGSYEQYF TGTGCCAGCCGACGGGGGTCAGGGGGTTCCTACGAGCAGTACTTC TRBJ2-7 NA many 15 TRBV6-1
CSARKEVAGGPDYNEQFF TGCAGTGCTAGAAAGGAGGTAGCGGGGGGGCCGGATTACAATGAGCAGTTCTTC TRBJ2-1 TRBD2 many 18 TRBV20-1
CASSQEVGAEAFF TGCGCCAGCAGCCAAGAAGTAGGGGCTGAAGCTTTCTTT TRBJ1-1 NA many 13 TRBV4-3
CASSEPGEASF TGTGCCAGCAGTGAACCAGGTGAAGCTTCCTTT TRBJ1-1 NA few 11 TRBV2
CSAPGRGQALDTQYF TGCAGCGCACCGGGGAGGGGACAGGCCTTAGATACGCAGTATTTT TRBJ2-3 NA medium-sized 15 TRBV29-1
CASSSLTGTTVPDTQYF TGCGCCAGCAGCTCCCTGACCGGGACTACCGTCCCAGATACGCAGTATTTT TRBJ2-3 TRBD2 few 17 TRBV5-1
CAWSVPSQDRGIEQYF TGTGCCTGGAGTGTACCTTCCCAGGACAGGGGGATCGAGCAGTACTTC TRBJ2-7 TRBD1 NA 16 TRBV30
CASSTQGQGKGQPQHF TGTGCCAGCAGCACCCAGGGACAGGGGAAGGGTCAGCCCCAGCATTTT TRBJ1-5 TRBD1 many 16 TRBV7-2
CASSRGRQETQYF TGTGCCAGCAGTAGAGGCCGTCAAGAGACCCAGTACTTC TRBJ2-5 NA many 13 TRBV12-3/TRBV12-4
CSAARGEETQYF TGCAGCGCCGCCAGGGGGGAAGAGACCCAGTACTTC TRBJ2-5 NA few 12 TRBV29-1
CASSYSTRLAGGTDTQYF TGTGCCAGCAGTTACTCAACCCGACTAGCGGGGGGCACAGATACGCAGTATTTT TRBJ2-3 TRBD2 many 18 TRBV6-2/TRBV6-3
CASSSGTGGLFINSPLHF TGTGCCAGCAGCTCAGGGACAGGGGGCCTTTTTATCAATTCACCCCTCCACTTT TRBJ1-6 TRBD1 NA 18 TRBV7-9
CASRQTGTNEQFF TGTGCCAGCCGGCAGACAGGGACAAATGAGCAGTTCTTC TRBJ2-1 TRBD1 medium-sized 13 TRBV6-1
CASSESPEGYTF TGTGCAAGCAGTGAAAGCCCCGAGGGCTACACCTTC TRBJ1-2 NA NA 12 TRBV2